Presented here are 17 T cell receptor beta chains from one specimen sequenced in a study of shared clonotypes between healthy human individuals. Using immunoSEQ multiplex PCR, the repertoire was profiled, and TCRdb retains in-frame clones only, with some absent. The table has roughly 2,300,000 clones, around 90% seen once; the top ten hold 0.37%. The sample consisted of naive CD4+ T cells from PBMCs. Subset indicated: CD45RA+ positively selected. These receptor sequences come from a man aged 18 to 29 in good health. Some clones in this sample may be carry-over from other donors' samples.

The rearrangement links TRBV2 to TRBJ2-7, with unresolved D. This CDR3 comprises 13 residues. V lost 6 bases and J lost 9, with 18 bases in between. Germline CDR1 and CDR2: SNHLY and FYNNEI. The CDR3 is CASSYRGLLAQYF. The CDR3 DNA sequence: TGTGCCAGCAGCTACCGAGGCCTCCTGGCGCAGTACTTC.

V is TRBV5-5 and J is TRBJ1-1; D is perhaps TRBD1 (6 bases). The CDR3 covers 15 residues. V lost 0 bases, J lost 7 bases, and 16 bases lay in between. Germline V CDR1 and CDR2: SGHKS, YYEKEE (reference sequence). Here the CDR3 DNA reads TGTGCCAGCAGCTTGGTAGGACAGAGTGCCTTTGAAGCTTTCTTT. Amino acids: CASSLVGQSAFEAFF.

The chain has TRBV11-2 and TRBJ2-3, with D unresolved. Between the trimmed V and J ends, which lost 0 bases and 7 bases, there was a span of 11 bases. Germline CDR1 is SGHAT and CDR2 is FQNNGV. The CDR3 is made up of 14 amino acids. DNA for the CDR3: TGTGCCAGCAGCTTAGATCACCTGACATATACGCAGTATTTT. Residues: CASSLDHLTYTQYF.

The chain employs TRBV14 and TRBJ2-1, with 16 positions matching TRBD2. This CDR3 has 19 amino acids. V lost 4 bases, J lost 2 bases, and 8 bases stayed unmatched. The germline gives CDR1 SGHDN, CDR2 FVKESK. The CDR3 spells CASSPQPGLAGGPYNEQFF. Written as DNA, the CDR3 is TGTGCCAGCAGCCCCCAGCCGGGACTAGCGGGAGGGCCCTACAATGAGCAGTTCTTC.

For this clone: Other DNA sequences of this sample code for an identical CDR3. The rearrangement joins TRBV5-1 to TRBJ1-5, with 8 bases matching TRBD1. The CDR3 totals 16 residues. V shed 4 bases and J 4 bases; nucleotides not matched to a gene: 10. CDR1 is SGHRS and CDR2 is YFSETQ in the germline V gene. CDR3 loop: CASSPGTGGPNQPQHF. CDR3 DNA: TGCGCCAGCAGCCCGGGGACAGGTGGACCAAATCAGCCCCAGCATTTT.

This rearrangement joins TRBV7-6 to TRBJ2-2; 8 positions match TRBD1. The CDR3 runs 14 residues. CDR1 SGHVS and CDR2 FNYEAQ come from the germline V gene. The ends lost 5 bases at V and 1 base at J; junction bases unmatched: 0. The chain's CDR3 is CASSGTGNTGELFF. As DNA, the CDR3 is TGTGCCAGCAGCGGGACAGGGAACACCGGGGAGCTGTTTTTT.

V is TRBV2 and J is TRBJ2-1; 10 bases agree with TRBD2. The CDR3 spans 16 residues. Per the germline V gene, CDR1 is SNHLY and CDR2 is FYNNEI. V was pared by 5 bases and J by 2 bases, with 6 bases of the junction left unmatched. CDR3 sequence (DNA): TGTGCCAGCAGTCAAGGACTAGCGGACCCCTACAATGAGCAGTTCTTC. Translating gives CASSQGLADPYNEQFF.

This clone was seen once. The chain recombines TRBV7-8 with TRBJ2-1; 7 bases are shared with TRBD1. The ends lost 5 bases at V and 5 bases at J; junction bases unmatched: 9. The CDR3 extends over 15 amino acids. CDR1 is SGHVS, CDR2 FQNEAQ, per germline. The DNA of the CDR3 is TGTGCCAGCAGCCGATTTCACAGGGGTAACAATGAGCAGTTCTTC. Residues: CASSRFHRGNNEQFF.

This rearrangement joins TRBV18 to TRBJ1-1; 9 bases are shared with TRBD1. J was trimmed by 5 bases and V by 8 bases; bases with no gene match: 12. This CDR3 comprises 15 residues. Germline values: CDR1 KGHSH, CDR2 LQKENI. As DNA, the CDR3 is TGTGCCAGCCGATTAACAGGGGGCGTAATAACTGAAGCTTTCTTT. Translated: CASRLTGGVITEAFF.

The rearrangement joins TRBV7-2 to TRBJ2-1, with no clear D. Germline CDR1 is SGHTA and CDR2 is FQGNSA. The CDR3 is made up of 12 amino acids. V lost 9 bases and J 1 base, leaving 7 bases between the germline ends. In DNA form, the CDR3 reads TGTGCCAGTGCAAGTTCCTACAATGAGCAGTTCTTC. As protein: CASASSYNEQFF.

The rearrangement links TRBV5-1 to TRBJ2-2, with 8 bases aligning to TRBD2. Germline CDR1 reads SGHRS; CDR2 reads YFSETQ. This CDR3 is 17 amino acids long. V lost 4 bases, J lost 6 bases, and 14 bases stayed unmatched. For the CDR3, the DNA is TGCGCCAGCAGCCCTCCTCTAGCGGGTATTCTGGCCGGGGAGCTGTTTTTT. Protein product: CASSPPLAGILAGELFF.

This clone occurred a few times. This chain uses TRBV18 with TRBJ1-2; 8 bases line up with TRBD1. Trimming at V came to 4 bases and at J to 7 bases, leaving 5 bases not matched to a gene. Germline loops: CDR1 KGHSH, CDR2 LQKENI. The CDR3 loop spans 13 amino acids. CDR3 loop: CASSRDRQRGYTF. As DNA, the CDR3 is TGTGCCAGCTCACGGGACAGGCAGCGTGGCTACACCTTC.

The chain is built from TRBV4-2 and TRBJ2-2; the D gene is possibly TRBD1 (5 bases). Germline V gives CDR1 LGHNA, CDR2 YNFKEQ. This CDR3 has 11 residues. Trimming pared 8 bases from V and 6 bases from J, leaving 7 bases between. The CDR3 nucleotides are TGTGCCAGCCTAGGGGCCGGGGAGCTGTTTTTT. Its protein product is CASLGAGELFF.

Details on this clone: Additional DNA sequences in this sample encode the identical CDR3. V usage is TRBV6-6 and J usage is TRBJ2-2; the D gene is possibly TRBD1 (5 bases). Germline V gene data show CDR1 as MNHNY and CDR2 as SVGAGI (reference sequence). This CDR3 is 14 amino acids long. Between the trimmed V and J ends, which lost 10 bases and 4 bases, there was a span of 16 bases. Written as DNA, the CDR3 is TGTGCCACCAAAGGGCAGGGCGCCACCGGGGAGCTGTTTTTT. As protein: CATKGQGATGELFF.

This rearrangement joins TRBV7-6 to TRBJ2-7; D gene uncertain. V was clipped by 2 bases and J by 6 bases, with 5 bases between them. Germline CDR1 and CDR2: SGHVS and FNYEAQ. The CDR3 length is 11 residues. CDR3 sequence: CASSLYGEQYF. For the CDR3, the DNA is TGTGCCAGCAGCTTATATGGCGAGCAGTACTTC.

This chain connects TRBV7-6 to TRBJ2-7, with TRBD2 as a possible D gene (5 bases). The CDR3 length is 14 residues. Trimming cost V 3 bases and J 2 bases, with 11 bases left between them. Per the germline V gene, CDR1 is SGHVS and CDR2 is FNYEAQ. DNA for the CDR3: TGTGCCAGCAGCTTTGGAGAGGGTGCCTACGAGCAGTACTTC. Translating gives CASSFGEGAYEQYF.

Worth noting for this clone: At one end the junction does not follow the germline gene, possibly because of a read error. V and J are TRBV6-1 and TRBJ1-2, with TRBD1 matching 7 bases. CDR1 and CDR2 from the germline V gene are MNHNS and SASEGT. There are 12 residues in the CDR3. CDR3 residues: CASREGGEGYTF. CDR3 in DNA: TGTGCCAGCAGGGAAGGGGGCGAAGGCTACACCTTC.